The rows below give T cell receptor beta chains drawn from one sample of a study of blood T cell repertoires in COVID-19. Sequencing used immunoSEQ multiplex PCR; TCRdb keeps in-frame clones, though not all of them. This table holds around 100,000 clones, roughly nine tenths found once. The material sequenced was peripheral blood. These receptors originate from a middle-aged man with COVID-19, enrolled during active disease. CDR3s include the opening cysteine and the closing phenylalanine or tryptophan. A D gene is named only where the DNA matches it firmly. The size field is filled for only some rows; it gives once, few, many or a size class.

clone size	D gene	J gene	CDR3 length	V gene	CDR3 protein	CDR3 DNA
-	TRBD1	TRBJ1-5	16	TRBV6-6	CASSSPGAGGGQPQHF	TGTGCCAGCAGTTCCCCCGGGGCAGGGGGCGGTCAGCCCCAGCATTTT
-	TRBD1	TRBJ2-7	14	TRBV5-1	CASRSGTGPYEQYF	TGCGCCAGCAGATCCGGGACAGGACCCTACGAGCAGTACTTC
few	-	TRBJ1-3	16	TRBV19	CASSPEKGLSGNTIYF	TGTGCCAGTAGTCCCGAGAAGGGACTCTCTGGAAACACCATATATTTT
-	-	TRBJ2-5	14	TRBV30	CACRSAGPGETQYF	TGTGCCTGCCGATCGGCAGGGCCCGGGGAGACCCAGTACTTC
-	TRBD1	TRBJ1-6	14	TRBV7-9	CASSPGQEGSPLHF	TGTGCCAGCAGCCCGGGACAGGAAGGATCACCCCTCCACTTT
-	-	TRBJ2-6	16	TRBV2	CASSVDSFSGANVLTF	TGTGCCAGCAGTGTGGACAGTTTCTCTGGGGCCAACGTCCTGACTTTC
-	-	TRBJ1-5	14	TRBV2	CASSTGRRDQPQHF	TGTGCCAGCAGTACCGGGCGGCGGGATCAGCCCCAGCATTTT
-	TRBD1	TRBJ2-6	17	TRBV24-1	CATSDFQGARGANVLTF	TGTGCCACCAGTGATTTCCAGGGGGCGAGAGGGGCCAACGTCCTGACTTTC
-	TRBD1	TRBJ1-1	15	TRBV6-6	CASSSRRQGNTEAFF	TGTGCCAGCAGTTCAAGGAGACAGGGTAACACTGAAGCTTTCTTT
-	TRBD1	TRBJ2-7	14	TRBV7-9	CASSYMGQGDEQYF	TGTGCCAGCAGCTATATGGGACAGGGGGACGAGCAGTACTTC
-	-	TRBJ1-5	14	TRBV6-4	CASLSQGRKEPQHF	TGTGCCAGTCTGAGCCAGGGTCGTAAGGAGCCCCAGCATTTT
-	TRBD1	TRBJ1-1	15	TRBV2	CASRWDSSPETEAFF	TGTGCCAGCAGGTGGGACAGCAGCCCGGAAACTGAAGCTTTCTTT
-	TRBD2	TRBJ2-3	15	TRBV11-2	CASSFASGGTDTQYF	TGTGCCAGCAGCTTCGCTAGCGGGGGGACAGATACGCAGTATTTT
-	-	TRBJ1-2	15	TRBV6-5	CASSAGVVTNYGYTF	TGTGCCAGCAGCGCGGGGGTGGTCACAAACTATGGCTACACCTTC
-	-	TRBJ1-2	14	TRBV6-1	CASSEAFGSYGYTF	TGTGCCAGCAGTGAAGCTTTTGGTAGCTATGGCTACACCTTC